These 14 T cell receptor beta chains were all obtained from the same sample, sequenced in a study of blood T cell repertoires in COVID-19. Generated by immunoSEQ multiplex PCR, the TCRdb table keeps only in-frame clones and is missing some. Seen here are 65,000 to 90,000 clones, about 91% observed once, and the top ten hold approximately 6.8%. The specimen sequenced was peripheral blood. These receptors all stem from a woman aged 80 or over with acute or convalescent COVID-19.

CDR3 nucleotide sequence: TGTGCCATCAGTAACGGCTCCTACGAGCAGTACTTC. This codes for CAISNGSYEQYF. This sequence joins TRBV10-3 and TRBJ2-7; no definite D call. CDR3 length: 12 residues. CDR1 and CDR2 from the germline V gene are ENHRY and SYGVKD. Between the trimmed V and J ends, which lost 5 bases and 0 bases, there was a span of 5 bases.

The chain joins TRBV6-1 to TRBJ1-2, with D tentatively TRBD1 (5 bases). Germline V lookup: CDR1 MNHNS, CDR2 SASEGT. Trimming removed 1 base at V and 4 bases at J, with 13 bases between. The CDR3 contains 15 residues. The DNA of the CDR3 is TGTGCCAGCAGTGAAGAGCGGGGGGAGGCCTATGGCTACACCTTC. Amino acids: CASSEERGEAYGYTF.

This clone came up a few times. The chain combines TRBV19 with TRBJ2-7; TRBD2 matches at 10 bases. Germline CDR1 reads LNHDA; CDR2 reads SQIVND (reference sequence). The junction had 15 bases not matched to a gene; V was cut back by 5 bases and J by 5 bases. The CDR3 consists of 17 residues. The CDR3 protein is CASSPGLAAWSGDEQYF. CDR3 nucleotides: TGTGCCAGTAGTCCAGGACTAGCGGCCTGGAGCGGCGACGAGCAGTACTTC.

V is TRBV7-2 and J is TRBJ1-1, with D uncertain. The CDR3 is made up of 13 amino acids. CDR1 is SGHTA, CDR2 FQGNSA, per germline. V lost 2 bases and J lost 1, with 5 bases in between. As DNA, the CDR3 is TGTGCCAGCAGCTTATCATGGAACACTGAAGCTTTCTTT. Protein: CASSLSWNTEAFF. The full variable domain, rest sourced from reference TRBV7-2 and TRBJ1-1, is GAGVSQSPSNKVTEKGKDVELRCDPISGHTALYWYRQSLGQGLEFLIYFQGNSAPDKSGLPSDRFSAERTGGSVSTLTIQRTQQEDSAVYLCASSLSWNTEAFFGQGTRLTVV.

This chain links TRBV6-5 with TRBJ1-2, with 8 bases matching TRBD1. Per the germline V gene, CDR1 is MNHEY and CDR2 is SVGAGI. V trimming: 2 bases; J trimming: 9 bases; junction bases outside the gene matches: 8. CDR3 length: 14 amino acids. CDR3 protein: CASSYVDRGGSYTF. CDR3 sequence (DNA): TGTGCCAGCAGTTACGTTGACAGGGGTGGGAGCTACACCTTC.

The gene calls are TRBV19 and TRBJ2-1, with 13 bases fitting TRBD2. The germline V gene has CDR1 LNHDA and CDR2 SQIVND (reference sequence). J was trimmed by 4 bases and V by 6 bases; bases with no gene match: 3. The CDR3 contains 15 residues. The CDR3, as DNA: TGTGCCAGTAGAGGGACTAGCGGGGAATACAATGAGCAGTTCTTC. Encoded protein: CASRGTSGEYNEQFF.

The gene calls are TRBV7-2 and TRBJ2-7; D may be TRBD1 (6 bases). V was trimmed by 2 bases and J by 1 base, leaving 9 bases between them. The CDR3 consists of 14 residues. Germline V gene data show CDR1 as SGHTA and CDR2 as FQGNSA. The CDR3 spells CASSLRGNSYEQYF. The CDR3 DNA is TGTGCCAGCAGCTTAAGGGGGAATTCCTACGAGCAGTACTTC.

V and J are TRBV7-9 and TRBJ1-1, with a possible D match to TRBD1 (5 bases). This CDR3 comprises 14 residues. Germline V gene data show CDR1 as SEHNR and CDR2 as FQNEAQ (reference sequence). Trimming shortened V by 7 bases and J by 2 bases, and 14 bases separated the two germline ends. The CDR3 loop reads CASIRSGGNTEAFF. CDR3 sequence (DNA): TGTGCCAGCATCCGCAGCGGGGGAAACACTGAAGCTTTCTTT.

The chain has TRBV9 and TRBJ2-1; D gene ambiguous. The CDR3 totals 15 residues. The germline gives CDR1 SGDLS, CDR2 YYNGEE. Trimming stripped 3 bases from V and 1 base from J, with 11 bases between. CDR3 bases: TGTGCCAGCAGCGCCAGTCCAGTTTCCTACAATGAGCAGTTCTTC. It yields the protein CASSASPVSYNEQFF. The variable domain in full, with the rest retrieved from reference TRBV9 and TRBJ2-1, is DSGVTQTPKHLITATGQRVTLRCSPRSGDLSVYWYQQSLDQGLQFLIQYYNGEERAKGNILERFSAQQFPDLHSELNLSSLELGDSALYFCASSASPVSYNEQFFGPGTRLTVL.

CDR3 residues: CASSLGGGNTDTQYF. The CDR3, as DNA: TGTGCCAGCAGCTTAGGGGGGGGCAACACAGATACGCAGTATTTT. This sequence joins TRBV7-3 and TRBJ2-3; D may be TRBD2 (7 bases). Per the germline V gene, CDR1 is SGHTA and CDR2 is FQGTGA. The CDR3 covers 15 residues. Trimming took 2 bases from V and 2 from J, leaving 11 bases between them.

This chain links TRBV10-3 with TRBJ1-5; D gene uncertain. This CDR3 has 15 amino acids. Germline CDR1 reads ENHRY; CDR2 reads SYGVKD. The V gene lost 3 bases and the J gene lost 0 bases, with 9 bases spanning the gap. CDR3 nucleotides: TGTGCCATCAGTGATCGGGGTTATAGCAATCAGCCCCAGCATTTT. Protein sequence: CAISDRGYSNQPQHF.

The rearrangement joins TRBV7-2 to TRBJ2-2, with D possibly matching TRBD2 (6 bases). There are 14 residues in the CDR3. Germline V gene data show CDR1 as SGHTA and CDR2 as FQGNSA. V was pared by 1 base and J by 4 bases, with 7 bases between. In DNA form, the CDR3 reads TGTGCCAGCAGCTTAGGTAGCGGCACCGGGGAGCTGTTTTTT. Encoded protein: CASSLGSGTGELFF.

This clone was found once. The rearrangement joins TRBV19 to TRBJ1-3; perhaps TRBD1 as D (6 bases). CDR1 LNHDA and CDR2 SQIVND come from the germline V gene (reference sequence). V shed 1 base and J shed 3 bases, with 13 bases lying between them. CDR3 length: 16 amino acids. The CDR3 protein is CASSIVTGHVGNTIYF. The CDR3 DNA sequence: TGTGCCAGTAGTATAGTCACAGGGCACGTTGGAAACACCATATATTTT.

This rearrangement joins TRBV29-1 to TRBJ1-1; D perhaps matches TRBD1 (6 bases). Germline CDR1 and CDR2: SQVTM and ANQGSEA. There are 13 residues in the CDR3. V was pared by 1 base and J by 2 bases, with 8 bases between. Written as DNA, the CDR3 is TGCAGCGTTGAAGGGGGACAAAACACTGAAGCTTTCTTT. Amino acids: CSVEGGQNTEAFF.